The rows below give T cell receptor beta chains drawn from one sample of a study of blood T cell repertoires in COVID-19. Profiling relied on immunoSEQ multiplex PCR, and the TCRdb table lists in-frame clones only, not all of them. The sample gives hundreds of thousands of clones, over 80% of which show up once; around 1.3% is in the top ten. Material: PBMCs or T cells enriched from blood (not recorded which). These receptors were taken from a man aged 25 to 45 who had recovered from COVID-19. The CDR3 runs from the conserved cysteine through the conserved F or W. D genes are given only for firm matches. Clone size is stated in some rows and not others, as once, few, many or a class when expanded.

.,TRBV5-5,TRBJ1-2,.,TGTGCCAGCAGCTTGGGTTCAGGGGCCGGGTTTGGCTACACCTTC,CASSLGSGAGFGYTF
TRBD1,TRBV2,TRBJ1-2,few,TGTGCCAGCAGTGCCACGACAGGGGCCGGCTACACCTTC,CASSATTGAGYTF
.,TRBV7-9,TRBJ2-2,.,TGTGCCAGCAGCTTAGCCCGGGGAGCGGCCGGGGAGCTGTTTTTT,CASSLARGAAGELFF
TRBD1,TRBV4-1,TRBJ2-7,.,TGCGCCAGCAGCCAAGGGACAGGGTACGAGCAGTACTTC,CASSQGTGYEQYF
TRBD1,TRBV6-5,TRBJ1-2,.,TGTGCCAGCAGTCCCGGACAGGGGGCTGTCGGCTACACCTTC,CASSPGQGAVGYTF
TRBD2,TRBV2,TRBJ2-1,.,TGTGCCAGCAACACCGGCGCGGGGGGTCAGTTCTTC,CASNTGAGGQFF
TRBD2,TRBV9,TRBJ2-2,.,TGTGCCAGCAGCTTGAGACTAGCGGGGGGTCGGAACACCGGGGAGCTGTTTTTT,CASSLRLAGGRNTGELFF
.,TRBV10-2,TRBJ1-1,.,TGCGCCAGCTCTAGTGCGACAGAGAACACTGAAGCTTTCTTT,CASSSATENTEAFF
TRBD1,TRBV3-1/TRBV3-2,TRBJ2-6,.,TGTGCCAGCAGCCCTCCGGGACAGGGGAGCTCTGGGGCCAACGTCCTGACTTTC,CASSPPGQGSSGANVLTF
TRBD2,TRBV6-2/TRBV6-3,TRBJ2-5,.,TGTGCCAGCAGTTACTCCCCCCCGAGCGGGGGATACCAAGAGACCCAGTACTTC,CASSYSPPSGGYQETQYF
.,TRBV5-1,TRBJ2-7,.,TGCGCCAGCAGCATGTCTGGGGGAGGAGGGACCTACGAGCAGTACTTC,CASSMSGGGGTYEQYF
.,TRBV5-5,TRBJ2-2,.,TGTGCCAGCAGCGAAGACAGGTTCCTCGGGGAGCTGTTTTTT,CASSEDRFLGELFF
.,TRBV3-1/TRBV3-2,TRBJ1-4,once,TGTGCCAGCAGCCAAGAGGTATTGAGTAATGAAAAACTGTTTTTT,CASSQEVLSNEKLFF
TRBD1,TRBV7-9,TRBJ2-7,.,TGTGCCAGCAGCTTAGCGGTTTCGACAGGGGGTTACGAGCAGTACTTC,CASSLAVSTGGYEQYF
TRBD2,TRBV5-1,TRBJ2-1,.,TGCGCCAGCAGTCATCCGGGACTAGCTAAGCATGAGCAGTTCTTC,CASSHPGLAKHEQFF
.,TRBV6-5,TRBJ2-7,once,TGTGCCAGCATCCTTAGCGGAGCCTACGAGCAGTACTTC,CASILSGAYEQYF
TRBD2,TRBV7-9,TRBJ2-1,few,TGTGCCAGCAGCCCCCGGACTAGCGGGGGGGCTGACAATGAGCAGTTCTTC,CASSPRTSGGADNEQFF
.,TRBV30,TRBJ1-6,.,TGTGCCTGGAGTGGGACAAAGAATTCACCCCTCCACTTT,CAWSGTKNSPLHF
TRBD1,TRBV11-2,TRBJ2-1,.,TGTGCCAGCAGCCCCGGACAGGGGGTAAATGAGCAGTTCTTC,CASSPGQGVNEQFF
.,TRBV19,TRBJ2-2,.,TGTGCCAGTAGTCTAAGACAGATGGACACCGGGGAGCTGTTTTTT,CASSLRQMDTGELFF
.,TRBV21-1,TRBJ1-1,.,TGTGCCAGCAGCAAAAACTCCCAGGGGGCGCAGGCTGAAGCTTTCTTT,CASSKNSQGAQAEAFF
TRBD1,TRBV25-1,TRBJ1-1,.,TGTGCCAGCAGTGAGACAGGGCTTACGAACACTGAAGCTTTCTTT,CASSETGLTNTEAFF
.,TRBV5-1,TRBJ1-1,.,TGCGCCAGCAGCTTGGGGCAAACGGGGACTGAAGCTTTCTTT,CASSLGQTGTEAFF
TRBD1,TRBV4-1,TRBJ2-5,.,TGCGCCAGCAGTCCCGGACAGGGGGCCCGGGAGACCCAGTACTTC,CASSPGQGARETQYF
TRBD1,TRBV3-1/TRBV3-2,TRBJ1-4,.,TGTGCCAGCAGCCAGCGACCGGGACAGAGTAATGAAAAACTGTTTTTT,CASSQRPGQSNEKLFF
.,TRBV19,TRBJ1-5,.,TGTGCCAGTAGTCTGGATACAGGGTATCGGCAGCCCCAGCATTTT,CASSLDTGYRQPQHF
.,TRBV15,TRBJ2-2,.,TGTGCCACCAGCAGGAGTGACACCGGGGAGCTGTTTTTT,CATSRSDTGELFF
TRBD2,TRBV10-1,TRBJ2-3,.,TGCGCCAGCAGTGAGGCTAGCGGGAGACCGACAGATACGCAGTATTTT,CASSEASGRPTDTQYF